The next 11 T cell receptor beta chains were all read from a single sample in a study of low-dose radiotherapy and immunotherapy resistance in tumors. TRAV and TRBV primers primed cDNA for both TCRalpha and TCRbeta. A roughly 19-cycle PCR with a constant-region primer and V-primer adapter amplified TCRs. TCRdb recomputed calls from the reads with MiXCR, one row per CDR3 protein. The data contain tens of thousands of distinct CDR3 sequences, less than 25% of them singletons. The sample's time point: after trial treatment. Treatment: LDRT plus nivolumab, ipilimumab, low-dose cyclophosphamide and aspirin (RACIN trial). The source was PBMCs, collected after low-dose radiotherapy plus immunotherapy. All receptors come from a female donor with ovarian cancer.

This clonotype was found many times. The chain recombines TRBV5-1 with TRBJ2-5; D not resolved. Germline V CDR1 and CDR2: SGHRS, YFSETQ. The CDR3 length is 13 residues. Deletions cut 0 bases from V and 0 bases from J, with 3 bases between. CDR3: CASSLGYQETQYF. In DNA, the CDR3 is TGCGCCAGCAGCTTGGGGTACCAAGAGACCCAGTACTTC.

The V call is TRBV28, the J call TRBJ2-7; no firm D call. Germline CDR1 and CDR2: MDHEN and SYDVKM. V lost 2 bases to trimming and J lost 3 bases, with 5 bases between them. The CDR3 has 12 residues. The CDR3 DNA reads as TGTGCCAGCAGTTTACGACTCTACGAGCAGTACTTC. This gives the protein CASSLRLYEQYF.

As to this clonotype: A much larger clone sits a single nucleotide away, making a read error possible. This rearrangement joins TRBV27 to TRBJ2-3; D might be TRBD2 (7 bases). The length of the CDR3 is 14 residues. Germline values: CDR1 MNHEY, CDR2 SMNVEV (reference sequence). The CDR3 spells CASSLWGGTDTRYF. The CDR3 DNA follows: TGTGCCAGCAGTTTATGGGGGGGCACAGATACGCGGTATTTT.

This clonotype was seen a handful of times. The chain has TRBV24-1 and TRBJ2-1; no reliable D call. The CDR3 runs to 14 residues. Per germline, CDR1 KGHDR and CDR2 SFDVKD. The V end was cut by 7 bases, the J end by 5 bases, with 14 bases between. CDR3 DNA: TGTGCCACCAGATCACCAGACTTAAACAATGAGCAGTTCTTC. Translation gives CATRSPDLNNEQFF.

Remarks on this clonotype: A far more abundant clone sits one base away, making this likely a read error. This chain uses TRBV18 with TRBJ2-5, with TRBD2 matching 14 bases. Unmatched junction bases numbered 14, after V lost 3 bases and J lost 11 bases. The germline V gene has CDR1 KGHSH and CDR2 LQKENI. This CDR3 region has 17 residues. Here the CDR3 reads CASSPGLAGADLNEQYF. The CDR3 DNA reads TGTGCCAGCTCACCGGGACTAGCGGGAGCGGACCTCAATGAGCAGTACTTC.

This clonotype has a count of ten or more. The CDR3 is CASSYLAGESNEQFF. The CDR3 DNA reads as TGCGCCAGCAGCTACTTAGCGGGAGAATCCAATGAGCAGTTCTTC. J is TRBJ2-1 and V is TRBV5-1, with 9 bases fitting TRBD2. The CDR3 is 15 residues long. J was trimmed by 6 bases and V by 3 bases; bases with no gene match: 7. Looked up from germline, CDR1 is SGHRS and CDR2 is YFSETQ.

A word on this clonotype: Because the CDR3's place on the DNA is in doubt, the DNA is left out and the CDR3 is given as listed by TCRdb. This chain connects TRBV20-1 to TRBJ2-2; the table's TRBD1 call for D was not verified on the DNA. CDR1 DFQATT and CDR2 SNEGSKA come from the germline V gene (reference sequence). The CDR3 sequence runs 17 residues, both termini included. The CDR3 loop is CSAPEGGRDTGELFFFF.

There are many counts of this clonotype. CDR3 DNA sequence: TGTGCCAGCAGCGATACCTTCACAGATACGCAGTATTTT. Protein sequence: CASSDTFTDTQYF. V usage is TRBV7-2 and J usage is TRBJ2-3; D is ambiguous. The germline V gene encodes CDR1 SGHTA and CDR2 FQGNSA. The CDR3 covers 13 residues. V shed 5 bases and J shed 2 bases, with 8 bases lying between them.

This clonotype has at least ten counts. The chain employs TRBV12-5 and TRBJ1-1, with D uncertain. There are 12 residues in the CDR3. With 7 bases removed from V and 7 bases from J, the gap between germline ends came to 13 bases. The germline CDR1 and CDR2 sequences are LGHNT and FRNRAP. The chain's CDR3 is CASARLADEAFF. Written as DNA, the CDR3 is TGTGCTAGTGCCCGACTGGCGGATGAAGCTTTCTTT.

This clonotype was picked up many times. V and J are TRBV11-2 and TRBJ2-3; TRBD1 might be the D (6 bases). V was pared by 3 bases and J by 0 bases, with 10 bases between. Per the germline V gene, CDR1 is SGHAT and CDR2 is FQNNGV. The CDR3 sequence is 15 residues long. The CDR3 reads CASSFTDSSTDTQYF. The CDR3 DNA follows: TGTGCCAGCAGCTTCACGGACAGTAGCACAGATACGCAGTATTTT.

Ten or more counts support this clonotype. V is TRBV3-1 and J is TRBJ2-4, with D perhaps given as TRBD1 or TRBD2 (5 bases each). From germline, CDR1 is LGHDT and CDR2 YNNKEL (reference sequence). The CDR3 sequence is 13 residues long. Trimming left V 7 bases short and J 7 bases short, with 14 bases between. The CDR3 spells CASTGANNNIQYF. DNA for the CDR3: TGTGCCAGCACCGGGGCAAATAACAACATTCAGTACTTC.